This record covers a single TCR beta chain. What antigen it recognizes has not been identified. No quality values exist for individual bases; no much larger clone is one base distant. Peripheral blood CD8+ and CD4+ T cells from healthy donors, Susac syndrome patients and multiple sclerosis patients were profiled using high-throughput TCR beta sequencing. Treatment-naive patients with stable or active relapsing-remitting disease fulfilling revised McDonald criteria were used as multiple sclerosis controls. Bulk CD8+ and CD4+ T cells were purified by magnetic negative isolation, while CD8+ TEMRA cells were enriched using FACS. Blood was collected in EDTA tubes and processed within 24 hours, with PBMCs isolated through density gradient centrifugation. PBMCs intended for TCR sequencing were frozen in liquid nitrogen and were later thawed in a 37 degrees C water bath. The sorted or isolated CD4+, CD8+ and CD8+ TEMRA cells reached a purity of at least 90%.

The data are from a study of CD8 T cells in Susac syndrome (dated by TCRdb to the late 2010s). Background for the entire study: The study used repertoire sequencing to test whether antigen drove CD8+ T cell activation and differentiation in Susac syndrome.

CDR1 KGHSH and CDR2 LQKENI were looked up in the germline V gene. V is shortened by 6 bases, J by 6 bases, and the region joining them spans 15 bases. The CDR3 contains 13 residues, cysteine and phenylalanine counted. CDR3 DNA only is kept here, 39 bases in frame from base 1. RNA was extracted using the RNeasy kit, and roughly 0.45 to 1 microgram was reverse transcribed with random hexamers. The immunoSEQ multiplex PCR assay, which covers 54 Vbeta and 13 Jbeta segments, was used to amplify TCR beta CDR3 regions. Bias from PCR amplification was corrected by using a synthetic template baseline for primer optimization and for computational correction. For the original study's pipeline: Reads were annotated to V, D and J genes according to IMGT and were analyzed with immunoSEQ Analyzer, with only productive sequences retained. Clonality was computed as one minus Shannon entropy normalized by log2 of the number of productive unique sequences. For each patient and control, public and private clones were evaluated among the 100 most prevalent clones. A clone was defined as Susac-specific if it was absent from the healthy and MS cohorts, from roughly 990 published viral clones and from other ImmuneACCESS disease sequences. TCRdb ran its own pipeline on the public reads, namely fastp trimming at Q25 and MiXCR clone calling, and kept in-frame beta chains. Rows merge per CDR3 protein into single entries with the most common DNA and genes. The V and J calls were determined by TCRdb, not by the authors. The sample profile shows a few hundred thousand distinct CDR3 sequences; 95% of them were found once. 0.085% to 0.095% of the sample goes to the ten largest clones.

What the work shows at the level of the full study, not this receptor alone: The TCR sequencing and HLA analysis was acknowledged to have included a relatively small number of individuals.

The sequence was obtained from a human donor with multiple sclerosis. The chain uses TRBV18 and TRBJ2-7; a weak D assignment points to TRBD2 (6 bases agree). The source material was CD4+ T cells from PBMCs. In nucleotides, the sequence is TGTGCCAGCTCCCCCAGGGAGGCAAGCGAGCAGTACTTC. Its protein product is CASSPREASEQYF.